This T cell receptor beta chain is from a study of T-cell reconstitution after alpha-beta-depleted transplantation in children. CDR1 and CDR2 from the germline V gene are DFQATT and SNEGSKA (reference sequence). This CDR3 is built from 15 residues. The V segment lost 6 bases and the J segment 5 bases; nucleotides outside the gene matches: 13. Unique molecular identifiers were incorporated into the prepared TCRbeta library. TCRdb recomputed calls from the PCR reads with MiXCR, one row per CDR3 protein. The sample has 450,000 to 600,000 distinct CDR3 sequences; approximately 16% are singletons. V and J are TRBV20-1 and TRBJ2-7, with 10 bases aligning to TRBD2. Source: PBMCs from the stem cell graft donor, taken from the stem cell graft. The receptor was derived from a human donor who donated a stem cell graft to a child with acute lymphoblastic leukemia. Here the CDR3 reads CSALRLAGKIHEQYF. Written as DNA, the CDR3 is TGCAGTGCACTAAGACTAGCGGGTAAAATCCACGAGCAGTACTTC.